One sample yielded the 4 T cell receptor beta chains listed below, sequenced in a study of T cell repertoires in cytomegalovirus infection. TCRdb reprocessed the reads with MiXCR, giving one entry per CDR3 protein. The sample consists of about 490,000 distinct CDR3 sequences, approximately 15% of them appearing once. Source material: CD8+ T cells from PBMCs. The source of these receptors is a human donor in good health (CMV status not recorded). Some clones in this sample may be carry-over from other donors' samples.

Details on this clonotype: Because the CDR3 is missing its conserved closing phenylalanine or tryptophan, this is likely a read error. The chain recombines TRBV4-1 with TRBJ2-1; tentatively, D is TRBD2 (6 bases). This CDR3 has 13 amino acids. The V gene's germline CDR1 is MGHRA and CDR2 YSYEKL. Deletions cut 4 bases from V and 10 bases from J, with 14 bases between. The CDR3 DNA sequence: TGCGCCAGCAGCCCGCGGTCTAGCGTAGAGCAGTTCTTA. Translating gives CASSPRSSVEQFL.

The rearrangement uses TRBV6-6 and TRBJ2-2; D perhaps matches TRBD2 (5 bases). This CDR3 has 19 amino acids. Germline loops: CDR1 MNHNY, CDR2 SVGAGI (reference sequence). The V end was cut by 6 bases, the J end by 6 bases, with 29 bases between. CDR3 DNA sequence: TGTGCCAGCAGATACCTTCTCAACCCGGAGACTAAAGCGCCCGGGGAGCTGTTTTTT. Encoded protein: CASRYLLNPETKAPGELFF.

The V call is TRBV5-8, the J call TRBJ2-3; 12 bases are shared with TRBD2. CDR1 and CDR2 (germline): SGHTS, YDEGEE. V lost 4 bases, J lost 6 bases, and 6 bases stayed unmatched. This CDR3 is 15 amino acids long. This CDR3 reads CASSNRLAGVDTQYF. In nucleotides, the CDR3 is TGTGCCAGCAGCAACCGACTAGCGGGAGTTGATACGCAGTATTTT.

This clonotype has more than one count but fewer than ten. The V and J genes are TRBV4-1 and TRBJ1-5, with D perhaps TRBD1 (5 bases). The CDR3 length is 17 residues. Germline CDR1 and CDR2: MGHRA and YSYEKL. The ends were cut back, 0 bases at V and 1 base at J, with 13 bases in the middle. As DNA, the CDR3 is TGCGCCAGCAGCCAAGAAGGGTACAGGCAAAGCAATCAGCCCCAGCATTTT. Translated, it gives CASSQEGYRQSNQPQHF.